This passage covers 29 T cell receptor beta chains from one sample sequenced in a study of identical twins. MiXCR, applied by TCRdb to the 5' RACE reads, yields one record per CDR3 protein. The sample contains about 700,000 distinct CDR3 sequences, 5.5% to 7.5% of which appear only once. Sample: naive T cells sorted from blood. The receptors derive from a man in his late teens or twenties in good health.

Written as DNA, the CDR3 is TGCAGCGTTGAAATGGCCCAGGCCCTTAGGGTCCACAATGAGCAGTTCTTC. It yields the protein CSVEMAQALRVHNEQFF. The rearrangement uses TRBV29-1 and TRBJ2-1; D is unresolved. Between the trimmed V and J ends, which lost 2 bases and 5 bases, there was a span of 22 bases. This CDR3 region has 17 residues. Germline values: CDR1 SQVTM, CDR2 ANQGSEA.

This clonotype was picked up many times. The chain employs TRBV12-3 or TRBV12-4 and TRBJ2-1, with a tentative D call TRBD2 (6 bases). The V gene lost 6 bases and the J gene lost 6 bases, with 18 bases spanning the gap. This CDR3 has 15 residues. The CDR3 loop is CASSRQAGWVNEQFF. CDR3 nucleotide sequence: TGTGCCAGCAGCCGACAAGCGGGCTGGGTCAATGAGCAGTTCTTC.

In its sample, this clonotype was seen a few times. The gene calls are TRBV5-8 and TRBJ2-4; D is ambiguous. V was trimmed by 0 bases and J by 2 bases, leaving 6 bases between them. The CDR3 contains 14 residues. Per the germline V gene, CDR1 is SGHTS and CDR2 is YDEGEE. The CDR3 DNA is TGTGCCAGCAGCTTGGTTGGGTCCAAAAACATTCAGTACTTC. Its protein is CASSLVGSKNIQYF.

The V gene is TRBV20-1, the J gene TRBJ2-7, with D possibly matching TRBD2 (6 bases). This CDR3 is built from 13 residues. The germline V and J ends were trimmed by 3 bases and 3 bases, with 12 bases remaining between them. Per germline, CDR1 DFQATT and CDR2 SNEGSKA (reference sequence). This CDR3 reads CSASGSSHYEQYF. Written as DNA, the CDR3 is TGCAGTGCTAGCGGGAGTTCCCACTACGAGCAGTACTTC.

This clonotype was counted a few times. The J gene is TRBJ2-7, the V gene TRBV4-2, with D tentatively TRBD1 (5 bases). The CDR3 has 14 amino acids. CDR1 LGHNA and CDR2 YNFKEQ come from the germline V gene. Trimming removed 2 bases from V and 7 bases from J, with 15 bases in between. This chain's CDR3 is CASSQMGLPGEQYV. For the CDR3, the DNA is TGTGCCAGCAGCCAAATGGGGCTTCCCGGGGAGCAGTACGTC.

The sample holds many counts of this clonotype. The chain joins TRBV5-6 to TRBJ1-2; the D is unclear. V lost 3 bases to trimming and J lost 5 bases, with 5 bases between them. The CDR3 totals 11 residues. Germline loops: CDR1 SGHDT, CDR2 YYEEEE. The CDR3 nucleotides read TGTGCCAGCAGCTCGATGTATGGCTACACCTTC. Protein sequence: CASSSMYGYTF. The whole variable domain, remainder taken from reference TRBV5-6 and TRBJ1-2, is DAGVTQSPTHLIKTRGQQVTLRCSPKSGHDTVSWYQQALGQGPQFIFQYYEEEERQRGNFPDRFSGHQFPNYSSELNVNALLLGDSALYLCASSSMYGYTFGSGTRLTVV.

This clonotype was recorded at least ten times. This chain joins TRBV28 and TRBJ2-3; the D gene is possibly TRBD1 (6 bases). The CDR3 is made up of 16 amino acids. The germline V gene has CDR1 MDHEN and CDR2 SYDVKM. Deletions cut 4 bases from V and 0 bases from J, with 14 bases between. The DNA for the CDR3 is TGTGCCAGCAGTTCCTTATACAGGGATAGCACAGATACGCAGTATTTT. This translates into CASSSLYRDSTDTQYF.

This clonotype was observed many times. The rearrangement uses TRBV9 and TRBJ2-5, with 8 bases matching TRBD1. CDR3 length: 15 amino acids. Germline V lookup: CDR1 SGDLS, CDR2 YYNGEE. Germline trimming cut 2 bases from V and 4 bases from J; bases unmatched to any gene: 7. The CDR3 sequence: CASSVLGTGGETQYF. The DNA of the CDR3 is TGTGCCAGCAGCGTCCTCGGGACAGGAGGAGAGACCCAGTACTTC.

The chain joins TRBV29-1 to TRBJ2-7; D tentatively fits TRBD1 or TRBD2 (5 bases each). V lost 7 bases and J 3 bases, leaving 19 bases between the germline ends. This CDR3 has 14 amino acids. The germline V gene has CDR1 SQVTM and CDR2 ANQGSEA. In DNA form, the CDR3 reads TGCAGCGCCGGGCGGACTGGGACCGACTACGAGCAGTACTTC. Protein: CSAGRTGTDYEQYF.

This clonotype was counted a few times. The J gene is TRBJ2-3, the V gene TRBV11-2, with D maybe TRBD2 (6 bases). The CDR3 spans 15 residues. Germline V CDR1 and CDR2: SGHAT, FQNNGV. V gave up 4 bases and J gave up 2 bases, with 13 bases separating them. The CDR3 DNA follows: TGTGCCAGCAGCTCGCGTCCGGGAGACACAGATACGCAGTATTTT. This encodes CASSSRPGDTDTQYF. The whole variable domain, filled in from reference TRBV11-2 and TRBJ2-3, reads EAGVAQSPRYKIIEKRQSVAFWCNPISGHATLYWYQQILGQGPKLLIQFQNNGVVDDSQLPKDRFSAERLKGVDSTLKIQPAKLEDSAVYLCASSSRPGDTDTQYFGPGTRLTVL.

This clonotype was counted many times. The genes are TRBV9 and TRBJ2-2; the D gene is possibly TRBD2 (6 bases). Germline loops: CDR1 SGDLS, CDR2 YYNGEE. Trimming removed 0 bases from V and 6 bases from J, with 12 bases in between. This CDR3 spans 15 amino acids. CDR3 sequence: CASSVAGTPSGELFF. The CDR3 nucleotides are TGTGCCAGCAGCGTAGCCGGGACTCCCTCCGGGGAGCTGTTTTTT.

The V gene is TRBV6-5, the J gene TRBJ2-1; possibly TRBD1 for D (7 bases). There are 11 residues in the CDR3. Germline V lookup: CDR1 MNHEY, CDR2 SVGAGI. V lost 6 bases and J lost 13, with 13 bases in between. The CDR3 region has the DNA TGTGCCAGCAGCGCCAGGGGGGATCAGTTCTTC. Residues: CASSARGDQFF.

The chain recombines TRBV3-1 with TRBJ1-5; D remains ambiguous. This CDR3 contains 15 residues. Between the trimmed V and J ends, which lost 4 bases and 0 bases, there was a span of 10 bases. Germline V CDR1 and CDR2: LGHDT, YNNKEL (reference sequence). CDR3 in amino acids: CASSLRTDSNQPQHF. The CDR3, as DNA: TGTGCCAGCAGCCTTCGGACTGATAGCAATCAGCCCCAGCATTTT.

As regards this clonotype: The CDR3 end shows no conserved phenylalanine or tryptophan, and so a read error is likely. The CDR3, as DNA: TGCAGTGCTAGTTTAGAGACCCAGTACTCC. Protein product: CSASLETQYS. This chain joins TRBV20-1 and TRBJ2-5; D is unresolved. Germline CDR1 is DFQATT and CDR2 is SNEGSKA (reference sequence). V gave up 3 bases and J gave up 4 bases, with 3 bases separating them. This CDR3 is built from 10 residues.

This clonotype was counted ten times or more. The chain recombines TRBV29-1 with TRBJ2-7, with D possibly matching TRBD2 (6 bases). The CDR3 covers 13 residues. Per germline, CDR1 SQVTM and CDR2 ANQGSEA. The ends were cut back, 3 bases at V and 1 base at J, with 10 bases in the middle. CDR3 in DNA: TGCAGCGTTGAGGCTAGCGAGTCCTACGAGCAGTACTTC. Its translation is CSVEASESYEQYF.

This clonotype has ten or more counts. The chain employs TRBV6-5 and TRBJ2-3, with 7 bases lining up with TRBD1. Trimming took 0 bases from V and 0 from J; bases not matched to a gene: 3. The CDR3 has 16 residues. Per the germline V gene, CDR1 is MNHEY and CDR2 is SVGAGI. CDR3 protein: CASSYSGTASTDTQYF. The CDR3 DNA reads as TGTGCCAGCAGTTACTCCGGGACAGCTAGCACAGATACGCAGTATTTT.

This clonotype was detected ten times or more. This chain joins TRBV27 and TRBJ2-1; 16 bases agree with TRBD2. The germline V gene has CDR1 MNHEY and CDR2 SMNVEV (reference sequence). V lost 8 bases and J lost 10; bases outside the gene matches: 2. The CDR3 contains 13 residues. In DNA, the CDR3 is TGTGCCAGCGGGACTAGCGGGAGGGGAGAGCAGTTCTTC. This gives the protein CASGTSGRGEQFF.

The rearrangement links TRBV28 to TRBJ2-7, with TRBD2 matching over 7 bases. The CDR3 spans 16 residues. Germline V CDR1 and CDR2: MDHEN, SYDVKM. J lost 9 bases, V lost 2 bases, and 16 bases had no gene match. The DNA of the CDR3 is TGTGCCAGCAGTTTAAGGGCGGGAGCCGGTTCTTTAGGGCAGTACTTC. Protein product: CASSLRAGAGSLGQYF.

The chain is built from TRBV15 and TRBJ2-6; 8 bases map to TRBD1. The CDR3 contains 19 residues. V dropped 0 bases and J dropped 1; count of bases not matched to a gene: 8. Per the germline V gene, CDR1 is LNHNV and CDR2 is YYDKDF (reference sequence). The DNA of the CDR3 is TGTGCCACCAGCAGAGATCTGGCAGGGGGCGCTTCTGGGGCCAACGTCCTGACTTTC. It is translated as CATSRDLAGGASGANVLTF.

This clonotype was found a few times. The chain uses TRBV13 and TRBJ1-1; 8 bases are shared with TRBD1. The CDR3 loop spans 15 amino acids. Germline CDR1 is PRHDT and CDR2 is FYEKMQ (reference sequence). V lost 5 bases and J lost 1; bases outside the gene matches: 6. The chain's CDR3 is CASSLRTGWNTEAFF. DNA of the CDR3: TGTGCCAGCAGCCTGCGGACAGGGTGGAACACTGAAGCTTTCTTT.

Many counts were recorded for this clonotype. The CDR3 DNA is TGTGCCAGCAGTCCTCGGAGCAATGAGCAGTTCTTC. This codes for CASSPRSNEQFF. The chain links TRBV12-3 or TRBV12-4 to TRBJ2-1; D gene unclear. The V end lost 5 bases, the J end lost 6 bases, and 8 bases lay between the germline ends. The CDR3 contains 12 residues.

This clonotype showed up just a few times. The chain recombines TRBV7-2 with TRBJ2-6; 8 bases match TRBD2. Germline V gives CDR1 SGHTA, CDR2 FQGNSA. Trimming removed 1 base from V and 0 bases from J; junction bases left unmatched: 8. The CDR3 runs 19 residues. Here the CDR3 DNA reads TGTGCCAGCAGCTTAGTCGCCGGGACTAGAAGCTCTGGGGCCAACGTCCTGACTTTC. This encodes CASSLVAGTRSSGANVLTF.

The sample holds a few counts of this clonotype. The gene calls are TRBV12-3 or TRBV12-4 and TRBJ2-3; 10 bases line up with TRBD1. This CDR3 is built from 16 residues. V lost 3 bases and J lost 4; bases outside the gene matches: 7. The DNA for the CDR3 is TGTGCCAGCAGTTTCGCCCGGGACAGGGGTTCAGATACGCAGTATTTT. Encoded protein: CASSFARDRGSDTQYF.

This chain uses TRBV20-1 with TRBJ2-3; perhaps D is TRBD1 or TRBD2 (5 bases each). Germline V lookup: CDR1 DFQATT, CDR2 SNEGSKA (reference sequence). The CDR3 is made up of 15 amino acids. Trimming shortened V by 0 bases and J by 2 bases, and 12 bases separated the two germline ends. CDR3 sequence: CSAREGDLSTDTQYF. The CDR3 coding sequence is TGCAGTGCTAGAGAAGGGGACCTCTCCACAGATACGCAGTATTTT.

Many counts were recorded for this clonotype. This chain connects TRBV7-2 to TRBJ2-3; TRBD2 aligns across 8 bases. In germline, CDR1 is SGHTA, CDR2 FQGNSA. CDR3 length: 16 residues. The V gene end was trimmed by 3 bases and the J gene end by 4 bases; junction bases not matched to a gene: 9. The CDR3 DNA follows: TGTGCCAGCAGCTTGATGGCGGGAGGACTCCCAGATACGCAGTATTTT. Translation gives CASSLMAGGLPDTQYF.

This clonotype turned up a few times. The chain joins TRBV20-1 to TRBJ1-5, with a weak D call TRBD1 (6 bases). Germline CDR1 and CDR2: DFQATT and SNEGSKA (reference sequence). This CDR3 comprises 16 residues. V lost 0 bases to trimming and J lost 5 bases, with 17 bases between them. The CDR3 coding sequence is TGCAGTGCTAGAGAATTAGGGACACTCTCGGATCAGCCCCAGCATTTT. Its protein product is CSARELGTLSDQPQHF.

Ten or more counts support this clonotype. V usage is TRBV20-1 and J usage is TRBJ2-1, with TRBD1 as a possible D gene (5 bases). This CDR3 is built from 12 residues. CDR1 DFQATT and CDR2 SNEGSKA come from the germline V gene (reference sequence). V was shortened by 5 bases and J by 5 bases, with 10 bases between the two germline ends. CDR3 DNA: TGCAGTGCTCCATCAGGGAACAATGAGCAGTTCTTC. Protein sequence: CSAPSGNNEQFF.

This clonotype was detected a few times. The chain carries TRBV7-9 and TRBJ2-1; 12 bases agree with TRBD2. The CDR3 is made up of 15 amino acids. From germline, CDR1 is SEHNR and CDR2 FQNEAQ (reference sequence). V was pared by 6 bases and J by 12 bases, with 12 bases of the junction left unmatched. The CDR3 sequence: CASRSLAGGPSVQFF. CDR3 coding DNA: TGTGCCAGCAGATCTCTAGCGGGAGGGCCTAGTGTGCAGTTCTTC. The full variable domain, in which reference TRBV7-9 and TRBJ2-1 provide the parts outside the CDR3, is DTGVSQNPRHKITKRGQNVTFRCDPISEHNRLYWYRQTLGQGPEFLTYFQNEAQLEKSRLLSDRFSAERPKGSFSTLEIQRTEQGDSAMYLCASRSLAGGPSVQFFGPGTRLTVL.

This clonotype was counted many times. The V call is TRBV5-6, the J call TRBJ1-1; D might be TRBD1 (5 bases). Germline V gene data show CDR1 as SGHDT and CDR2 as YYEEEE. V lost 0 bases and J 3 bases, leaving 12 bases between the germline ends. This CDR3 comprises 15 residues. The CDR3 spells CASSLAEVRDTEAFF. CDR3 DNA: TGTGCCAGCAGCTTGGCCGAAGTCAGGGACACTGAAGCTTTCTTT.